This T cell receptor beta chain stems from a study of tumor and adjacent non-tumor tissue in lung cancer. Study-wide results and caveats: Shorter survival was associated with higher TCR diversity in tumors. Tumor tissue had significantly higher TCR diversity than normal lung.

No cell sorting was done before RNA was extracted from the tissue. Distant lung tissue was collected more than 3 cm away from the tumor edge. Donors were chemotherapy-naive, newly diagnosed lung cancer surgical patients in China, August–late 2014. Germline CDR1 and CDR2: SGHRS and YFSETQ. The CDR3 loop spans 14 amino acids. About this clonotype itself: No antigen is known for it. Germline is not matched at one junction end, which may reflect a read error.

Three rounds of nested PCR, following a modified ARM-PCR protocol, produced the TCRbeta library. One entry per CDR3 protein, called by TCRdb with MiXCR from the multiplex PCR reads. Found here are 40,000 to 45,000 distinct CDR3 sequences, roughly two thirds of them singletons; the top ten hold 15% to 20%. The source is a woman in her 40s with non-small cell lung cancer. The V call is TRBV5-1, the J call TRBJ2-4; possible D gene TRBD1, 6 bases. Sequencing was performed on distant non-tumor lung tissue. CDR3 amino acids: CANSPQGPKNIQYF. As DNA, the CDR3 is TGCGCCAACAGCCCACAGGGCCCCAAAAACATTCAGTACTTC.